Presented here are 30 T cell receptor beta chains from one specimen sequenced in a study of cytomegalovirus exposure and HLA in healthy donors. Researchers ran the PCR with 60 Vbeta and 13 Jbeta primers. TCRdb's table, derived via immunoSEQ multiplex PCR, lists solely in-frame clones and lacks some. Here the sample spans roughly 130,000 clones, roughly 68% being singletons. Sample: PBMCs. The receptors shown here come from a woman in her fifties or sixties in good health and CMV-seropositive.

The chain has TRBV5-4 and TRBJ2-5; the match to TRBD1 covers 8 bases. This CDR3 spans 15 amino acids. Per germline, CDR1 SGHNT and CDR2 YYREEE (reference sequence). Trimming removed 4 bases from V and 5 bases from J; junction bases left unmatched: 10. The CDR3 DNA follows: TGTGCCAGCAGCCCCTTCCAGGGGGCAGTGGAGACCCAGTACTTC. The encoded protein is CASSPFQGAVETQYF.

The chain couples TRBV7-9 to TRBJ2-3; a possible D gene is TRBD1 (6 bases). Trimming pared 5 bases from V and 5 bases from J, leaving 14 bases between. Germline lookup yields CDR1 SEHNR and CDR2 FQNEAQ (reference sequence). The CDR3 extends over 14 amino acids. The CDR3 DNA follows: TGTGCCAGCAGCCCGAGCCAAGGGGGAGATACGCAGTATTTT. Translation: CASSPSQGGDTQYF.

This clone showed up just a few times. V usage is TRBV6-5 and J usage is TRBJ1-1; D gene uncertain. Looked up from germline, CDR1 is MNHEY and CDR2 is SVGAGI. The CDR3 contains 13 residues. V dropped 5 bases and J dropped 6 bases, with 13 bases sitting between them. In DNA, the CDR3 is TGTGCCAGCAGTCTCCGGACGGGATCTGAAGCTTTCTTT. This gives the protein CASSLRTGSEAFF.

V gene TRBV19 combines with J gene TRBJ2-1, with D tentatively TRBD2 (5 bases). This CDR3 comprises 14 residues. Trimming removed 7 bases from V and 0 bases from J, with 10 bases in between. The germline CDR1 and CDR2 sequences are LNHDA and SQIVND (reference sequence). The chain's CDR3 is CASNSGSSYNEQFF. DNA for the CDR3: TGTGCCAGTAATTCGGGGAGCTCCTACAATGAGCAGTTCTTC.

The J gene is TRBJ2-3, the V gene TRBV7-2; D not certain. There are 13 residues in the CDR3. The germline CDR1 and CDR2 sequences are SGHTA and FQGNSA. Trimming left V 4 bases short and J 0 bases short, with 5 bases between. The CDR3, as DNA: TGTGCCAGCAGCTCCGTTAGCACAGATACGCAGTATTTT. This codes for CASSSVSTDTQYF.

This clone was observed a single time. The rearrangement links TRBV10-1 to TRBJ2-7; possible D gene TRBD2, 6 bases. CDR3 length: 14 residues. V dropped 5 bases and J dropped 5 bases, with 16 bases sitting between them. Germline CDR1 and CDR2: WNHNN and SYGVQD (reference sequence). Written as DNA, the CDR3 is TGCGCCAGCAGTCCGGGAGCCCTTTCCCACGAGCAGTACTTC. Its translation is CASSPGALSHEQYF.

This chain uses TRBV9 with TRBJ2-6, with 7 bases lining up with TRBD1. Looked up from germline, CDR1 is SGDLS and CDR2 is YYNGEE. The CDR3 has 17 amino acids. J gave up 0 bases and V 2 bases, and 5 bases lay outside the gene matches. CDR3 sequence reads: CASSVLTGSSGANVLTF. CDR3 nucleotide sequence: TGTGCCAGCAGCGTCCTGACAGGGAGCTCTGGGGCCAACGTCCTGACTTTC.

The genes are TRBV5-1 and TRBJ1-2, with D perhaps matching TRBD1 (6 bases). Looked up from germline, CDR1 is SGHRS and CDR2 is YFSETQ. Trimming removed 0 bases at V and 8 bases at J, with 14 bases between. The CDR3 totals 14 residues. Here the CDR3 reads CASSLAGGAGGYTF. CDR3 bases: TGCGCCAGCAGCTTGGCGGGGGGCGCGGGCGGCTACACCTTC.

The chain recombines TRBV9 with TRBJ1-2, with D unclear. The CDR3 is 13 amino acids. Germline CDR1 is SGDLS and CDR2 is YYNGEE. Trimming removed 7 bases from V and 6 bases from J, with 16 bases in between. CDR3 bases: TGTGCCAGCGAGAAGCGCCCCGGGGATGGCTACACCTTC. Residues: CASEKRPGDGYTF.

The chain combines TRBV6-5 with TRBJ2-5; TRBD2 is a possible D gene (6 bases). The CDR3 extends over 14 amino acids. Trimming left V 7 bases short and J 5 bases short, with 17 bases between. CDR1 and CDR2 from the germline V gene are MNHEY and SVGAGI. This chain's CDR3 is CASTPPGGGETQYF. The CDR3 DNA is TGTGCCAGCACTCCGCCGGGTGGAGGGGAGACCCAGTACTTC.

The CDR3, as DNA: TGTGCCTGGAGTCGTCCCAGTCCCTCTGGAAACACCATATATTTT. This gives the protein CAWSRPSPSGNTIYF. The chain has TRBV30 and TRBJ1-3, with no clear D. The CDR3 runs 15 residues. Germline lookup yields CDR1 GTSNPN and CDR2 SVGIG (reference sequence). V lost 2 bases and J 0 bases, leaving 11 bases between the germline ends. Variable domain in full (rest from reference TRBV30 and TRBJ1-3): SQTIHQWPATLVQPVGSPLSLECTVEGTSNPNLYWYRQAAGRGLQLLFYSVGIGQISSEVPQNLSASRPQDRQFILSSKKLLLSDSGFYLCAWSRPSPSGNTIYFGEGSWLTVV.

The chain has TRBV6-1 and TRBJ1-5, with 8 bases identical to TRBD1. CDR3 size: 14 residues. Germline CDR1 is MNHNS and CDR2 is SASEGT. With V trimmed by 3 bases and J by 6 bases, 4 bases remained unmatched. CDR3 in amino acids: CASSEGTGGQPQHF. CDR3 nucleotides: TGTGCCAGCAGTGAGGGGACAGGAGGTCAGCCCCAGCATTTT.

The chain recombines TRBV6-4 with TRBJ1-5; TRBD1 is a possible D gene (6 bases). The CDR3 is 15 residues long. The germline V and J ends were trimmed by 6 bases and 6 bases, with 18 bases remaining between them. The germline CDR1 and CDR2 sequences are MRHNA and SNTAGT. In DNA form, the CDR3 reads TGTGCCAGCAGAGGGCTTAACAGGGTCGGTCAGCCCCAGCATTTT. This gives the protein CASRGLNRVGQPQHF.

This chain links TRBV15 with TRBJ1-1, with TRBD1 as a possible D gene (5 bases). The CDR3 spans 16 residues. The V gene lost 1 base and the J gene lost 5 bases, with 17 bases spanning the gap. CDR1 and CDR2 (germline): LNHNV, YYDKDF (reference sequence). The CDR3 loop is CATSRGGGSGQTEAFF. The CDR3 nucleotides read TGTGCCACCAGCAGAGGCGGGGGGTCAGGGCAAACTGAAGCTTTCTTT.

The chain links TRBV29-1 to TRBJ2-1; D is unclear. This CDR3 comprises 11 residues. The germline CDR1 and CDR2 sequences are SQVTM and ANQGSEA. Trimming removed 7 bases at V and 4 bases at J, with 8 bases between. The CDR3 DNA sequence: TGCAGCGCCGAGAAGTACAATGAGCAGTTCTTC. Its translation is CSAEKYNEQFF.

This clone was detected only a few times. This chain links TRBV5-1 with TRBJ2-3; TRBD2 agrees at 10 bases. Germline assignment: CDR1 SGHRS and CDR2 YFSETQ. V gave up 5 bases and J gave up 5 bases; unmatched junction bases: 8. The CDR3 is made up of 15 amino acids. The CDR3: CASSLAGGAVDTQYF. The CDR3 DNA reads as TGCGCCAGCAGTTTAGCGGGGGGAGCAGTAGATACGCAGTATTTT.

To note about this clone: The germline gene is not matched at one end of the junction; a read error may be the cause. The chain combines TRBV5-1 with TRBJ1-2; TRBD1 is a possible D gene (6 bases). The CDR3 runs to 14 residues. Germline V lookup: CDR1 SGHRS, CDR2 YFSETQ. CDR3 sequence reads: CASSLDRDRYGYPF. The CDR3 DNA follows: TGCGCCAGCAGCTTGGACAGGGATCGCTATGGCTACCCCTTC.

This chain joins TRBV29-1 and TRBJ1-1; 7 bases fit TRBD1. CDR1 and CDR2 from the germline V gene are SQVTM and ANQGSEA. This CDR3 comprises 12 residues. With V trimmed by 3 bases and J by 4 bases, 2 bases remained unmatched. The CDR3 DNA reads TGCAGCGTTGACCCAGGGGGCACTGAAGCTTTCTTT. It yields the protein CSVDPGGTEAFF.

V gene TRBV5-6 combines with J gene TRBJ1-2; D is uncertain. V lost 4 bases, J lost 5 bases, and 18 bases lay in between. Germline loops: CDR1 SGHDT, CDR2 YYEEEE. The CDR3 sequence is 15 residues long. The CDR3 nucleotides are TGTGCCAGCAGCAAGAACGTGCTCTGGAGTTATGGCTACACCTTC. Translation gives CASSKNVLWSYGYTF.

The chain uses TRBV7-8 and TRBJ2-7; TRBD2 aligns across 9 bases. CDR1 is SGHVS and CDR2 is FQNEAQ in the germline V gene. The CDR3 extends over 17 amino acids. Germline trimming cut 2 bases from V and 0 bases from J; bases unmatched to any gene: 8. The CDR3: CASSLNSGGASSYEQYF. In DNA, the CDR3 is TGTGCCAGCAGCTTAAATAGCGGGGGCGCAAGCTCCTACGAGCAGTACTTC.

The CDR3 reads CASSPNRGNGQPQHF. The CDR3 DNA follows: TGTGCCAGCTCACCAAACAGGGGCAACGGTCAGCCCCAGCATTTT. J is TRBJ1-5 and V is TRBV18; TRBD1 matches 7 bases. V lost 2 bases, J lost 6 bases, and 7 bases stayed unmatched. The CDR3 totals 15 residues. Germline V CDR1 and CDR2: KGHSH, LQKENI.

The chain couples TRBV7-2 to TRBJ1-5, with a possible D match to TRBD1 (5 bases). The CDR3 covers 13 residues. Per germline, CDR1 SGHTA and CDR2 FQGNSA. V was pared by 4 bases and J by 11 bases, with 15 bases between. The CDR3 spells CASSSRGGRAQHF. The CDR3 nucleotides read TGTGCCAGCAGCTCCCGGGGGGGGAGGGCCCAGCATTTT.

V gene TRBV25-1 combines with J gene TRBJ2-7; a weak D match, TRBD1 (5 bases). Trimming removed 3 bases from V and 1 base from J, with 10 bases in between. This CDR3 is 14 amino acids long. Per the germline V gene, CDR1 is MGHDK and CDR2 is SYGVNS. The CDR3 loop reads CASSDNRGSYEQYF. Here the CDR3 DNA reads TGTGCCAGCAGTGATAATAGGGGTTCCTACGAGCAGTACTTC.

This clone was counted between two and nine times. The genes are TRBV1 and TRBJ1-2; TRBD1, the D gene given by the table, was not confirmed from the DNA. TRBV1 has pseudogene status. The CDR3 runs 17 residues. CDR3 sequence reads: CTSSQDSSDTANYGYTF. As DNA, the CDR3 is TGCACCAGCAGCCAAGACTCGAGTGACACAGCTAACTATGGCTACACCTTC.

V gene TRBV2 combines with J gene TRBJ2-7, with D tentatively TRBD2 (5 bases). The CDR3 length is 15 residues. The germline gives CDR1 SNHLY, CDR2 FYNNEI. Trimming cost V 4 bases and J 6 bases, with 19 bases left between them. The CDR3 reads CASSVSPGMVGEQYF. The CDR3 bases are TGTGCCAGCAGTGTGAGTCCGGGAATGGTTGGCGAGCAGTACTTC.

This clone was counted once. The chain combines TRBV7-2 with TRBJ2-5; the D gene is possibly TRBD1 (6 bases). CDR3 length: 13 amino acids. Germline loops: CDR1 SGHTA, CDR2 FQGNSA. Trimming shortened V by 4 bases and J by 5 bases, and 11 bases separated the two germline ends. Here the CDR3 DNA reads TGTGCCAGCAGCTCACAGGGATGGGAGACCCAGTACTTC. This encodes CASSSQGWETQYF. The full variable domain, completed using reference TRBV7-2 and TRBJ2-5, is GAGVSQSPSNKVTEKGKDVELRCDPISGHTALYWYRQSLGQGLEFLIYFQGNSAPDKSGLPSDRFSAERTGGSVSTLTIQRTQQEDSAVYLCASSSQGWETQYFGPGTRLLVL.

This clone was counted only a few times. The chain is built from TRBV4-1 and TRBJ2-4; weak D call: TRBD2 (6 bases). CDR3 length: 15 amino acids. Germline V gene data show CDR1 as MGHRA and CDR2 as YSYEKL. V lost 0 bases, J lost 7 bases, and 13 bases lay in between. The chain's CDR3 is CASSQDATGVNIQYF. The CDR3 DNA sequence: TGCGCCAGCAGCCAAGATGCAACGGGGGTGAACATTCAGTACTTC.

Remarks on this clone: One end of the junction does not line up with germline, which may come from a read error. The chain couples TRBV7-9 to TRBJ1-6; no clear D gene. The CDR3 contains 12 residues. Germline CDR1 and CDR2: SEHNR and FQNEAQ (reference sequence). The CDR3 sequence is CSSSPPWQPLHF. The DNA for the CDR3 is TGTTCCAGCAGCCCACCCTGGCAACCTCTCCACTTT.

The chain employs TRBV19 and TRBJ1-5, with D perhaps TRBD1 (5 bases). The germline CDR1 and CDR2 sequences are LNHDA and SQIVND (reference sequence). CDR3 length: 15 amino acids. Deletions cut 4 bases from V and 0 bases from J, with 10 bases between. The CDR3 region has the DNA TGTGCCAGTAGTAGGGGGGATAATAGCAATCAGCCCCAGCATTTT. This gives the protein CASSRGDNSNQPQHF.

The gene calls are TRBV6-1 and TRBJ1-6, with TRBD1 as a possible D gene (5 bases). Germline-derived CDR1 and CDR2 are MNHNS and SASEGT. The CDR3 has 15 amino acids. Trimming took off 3 bases at V and 9 bases at J, with 15 bases between the two ends. The CDR3 DNA reads TGTGCCAGCAGTGAGAGAGGGACTTCGATTTCACCCCTCCACTTT. Its protein product is CASSERGTSISPLHF.